This T cell receptor (beta chain) originates from a study of tumor-infiltrating lymphocytes in primary liver carcinoma. Study-wide background: Samples produced roughly 3.65 to 8 million productive TCRbeta reads, comparable across tissue types.

Whole-study findings and limits: Bulk unsorted material prevented CD4+ and CD8+ repertoire comparison.

Germline DNA was also extracted, and blood RNA derived from unsorted whole blood. An approximately 4.3-milliliter peripheral blood sample was collected before surgery. CDR1 and CDR2 from the germline V gene are MDHEN and SYDVKM. The CDR3 consists of 14 residues. Trimming removed 6 bases from V and 0 bases from J; junction bases left unmatched: 3. Only a few counts were recorded for this clonotype. Its antigen is currently unknown. A constant-region primer served to make TCR beta cDNA from about 500 ng total RNA. Amplification in three nested multiplex PCR rounds with slightly modified ARM-PCR gave rise to TCR beta libraries. TRBV1-TRBV30 forward and Cbeta reverse primers drove the first two roughly 10-cycle rounds. TCRdb independently ran MiXCR on the multiplex PCR reads; one entry per CDR3 protein. Among about 310,000 distinct CDR3 sequences listed, more than 55% were seen once.

Material: peripheral blood. The V call is TRBV28, the J call TRBJ2-7, with TRBD2 matching 9 bases. This clonotype originated in a man in his forties with primary liver carcinoma and hepatitis B virus infection. CDR3 DNA sequence: TGTGCCAGCAGGCCTAGCGGGGCCTCCTACGAGCAGTACTTC. Translating gives CASRPSGASYEQYF.